The 13 T cell receptor beta chains presented below share a single source sample, sequenced in a study of blood T cells in healthy people across ages. A J-beta primer mix and a sample-barcoded 5' primer were used in a second PCR of about 7 to 11 cycles. TCRdb re-called the 5' RACE reads with MiXCR, one entry per CDR3 protein. The sample holds more than 800,000 distinct CDR3 sequences, roughly 45% seen once. The sample comprised blood. Receptors were obtained from a woman in her fifties or sixties in good health.

CDR3 in amino acids: CASSDAGSGCGYTF. CDR3 nucleotides: TGTGCCAGCAGTGATGCAGGGTCAGGATGTGGCTACACCTTC. J is TRBJ1-2 and V is TRBV27; tentative D call: TRBD1 (5 bases). Looked up from germline, CDR1 is MNHEY and CDR2 is SMNVEV (reference sequence). V lost 5 bases, J lost 7 bases, and 17 bases lay in between. This CDR3 is built from 14 residues.

The chain couples TRBV7-2 to TRBJ2-4; 14 bases fit TRBD2. V shed 4 bases and J 13 bases; nucleotides not matched to a gene: 9. Germline V gene sequence: CDR1 SGHTA, CDR2 FQGNSA. The CDR3 runs to 15 residues. CDR3: CASSSTSGRAREQYF. Here the CDR3 DNA reads TGTGCCAGCAGCTCGACTAGCGGGAGGGCGAGGGAGCAGTACTTC. Variable domain in full (rest from reference TRBV7-2 and TRBJ2-4): GAGVSQSPSNKVTEKGKDVELRCDPISGHTALYWYRQSLGQGLEFLIYFQGNSAPDKSGLPSDRFSAERTGGSVSTLTIQRTQQEDSAVYLCASSSTSGRAREQYFGAGTRLSVL.

This chain links TRBV10-3 with TRBJ2-7; D is unclear. The CDR3 has 12 residues. Germline loops: CDR1 ENHRY, CDR2 SYGVKD. The germline V and J ends were trimmed by 3 bases and 6 bases, with 9 bases remaining between them. The chain's CDR3 is CAISDLGGEQYF. Here the CDR3 DNA reads TGTGCCATCAGTGATTTGGGTGGCGAGCAGTACTTC.

This CDR3 reads CASSPALALAGEQYF. Written as DNA, the CDR3 is TGTGCCAGCAGCCCTGCCCTAGCGCTGGCAGGGGAGCAGTACTTC. The V call is TRBV7-9, the J call TRBJ2-7, with D tentatively TRBD2 (6 bases). The CDR3 sequence is 15 residues long. Trimming left V 5 bases short and J 7 bases short, with 21 bases between. Germline loops: CDR1 SEHNR, CDR2 FQNEAQ (reference sequence).

The chain couples TRBV6-2 or TRBV6-3 to TRBJ2-7; TRBD1 matches at 8 bases. Germline V gene data show CDR1 as MNHEY and CDR2 as SVGEGT. V dropped 6 bases and J dropped 0; count of bases not matched to a gene: 7. The CDR3 has 15 residues. The DNA of the CDR3 is TGTGCCAGCAGGTCCAGGGGGCCGCTCTCCTACGAGCAGTACTTC. Amino acid sequence: CASRSRGPLSYEQYF.

The chain couples TRBV27 to TRBJ2-1; no reliable D call. This CDR3 contains 11 residues. Deletions cut 7 bases from V and 10 bases from J, with 11 bases between. Germline CDR1 and CDR2: MNHEY and SMNVEV (reference sequence). The CDR3 coding sequence is TGTGCCAGCACTTTGGGATCAGAGCAGTTCTTC. Protein product: CASTLGSEQFF.

The V call is TRBV29-1, the J call TRBJ2-3, with D perhaps assigned TRBD1 or TRBD2 (5 bases each). CDR3 length: 21 residues. Trimming took 8 bases from V and 0 from J, leaving 36 bases between them. Germline CDR1 SQVTM, CDR2 ANQGSEA. This chain's CDR3 is CSILIRPRQGRLAASTDTQYF. CDR3 in DNA: TGCAGCATCCTCATCCGTCCCAGGCAGGGACGGCTGGCGGCAAGCACAGATACGCAGTATTTT.

This clonotype was counted a few times. The J gene is TRBJ2-5, the V gene TRBV6-1; the D gene could be TRBD1 or TRBD2 (5 bases each). Germline CDR1 and CDR2: MNHNS and SASEGT. Trimming stripped 1 base from V and 10 bases from J, with 16 bases between. The CDR3 runs to 14 residues. In nucleotides, the CDR3 is TGTGCCAGCAGTGAAGGGGATAGGGACCTTGACCAGTACTTC. Encoded protein: CASSEGDRDLDQYF.

The CDR3 sequence is CAWSRLGRDAEAFF. The CDR3 DNA reads as TGTGCCTGGAGCCGGCTGGGCAGGGACGCTGAAGCTTTCTTT. This sequence joins TRBV30 and TRBJ1-1, with D tentatively TRBD1 (5 bases). Germline CDR1 is GTSNPN and CDR2 is SVGIG (reference sequence). Trimming shortened V by 3 bases and J by 6 bases, and 17 bases separated the two germline ends. The CDR3 loop spans 14 amino acids.

In regard to this clonotype: A much bigger clone sits one base away, suggesting this may be a read error. The chain's CDR3 is CASSTASGTIYEQYF. The DNA for the CDR3 is TGTGCCAGCAGCACCGCTAGCGGGACAATCTACGAGCAGTACTTC. The chain joins TRBV7-2 to TRBJ2-4, with 9 nucleotides matching TRBD2. The closer fit of TRBJ2-7 to the DNA end suggests the J call may be wrong. The germline V gene has CDR1 SGHTA and CDR2 FQGNSA. The CDR3 has 15 residues.

The chain joins TRBV11-2 to TRBJ2-1; 10 bases match TRBD1. Unmatched junction bases numbered 11, after V lost 6 bases and J lost 9 bases. This CDR3 contains 15 residues. Germline V gives CDR1 SGHAT, CDR2 FQNNGV. The CDR3 bases are TGTGCCAGCAGAGCCGGGACAGGGGTTTTCGGTGAGCAGTTCTTC. Protein sequence: CASRAGTGVFGEQFF.

This clonotype was detected ten times or more. The chain combines TRBV12-3 or TRBV12-4 with TRBJ2-1, with TRBD1 as a possible D gene (5 bases). The CDR3 is 11 amino acids. V was shortened by 4 bases and J by 7 bases, with 5 bases between the two germline ends. The CDR3 nucleotides read TGTGCCAGCAGTTCAGGGAATGAGCAGTTCTTC. This encodes CASSSGNEQFF.

This clonotype was picked up a small number of times. This chain connects TRBV5-1 to TRBJ2-1; 11 bases map to TRBD2. The V gene end was trimmed by 0 bases and the J gene end by 8 bases; junction bases not matched to a gene: 10. The germline CDR1 and CDR2 sequences are SGHRS and YFSETQ. The CDR3 is 17 amino acids. DNA for the CDR3: TGCGCCAGCAGCTTGGTACTAGCGGGAGTAGGTGGGTATGAGCAGTTCTTC. Translation gives CASSLVLAGVGGYEQFF.